Following are 30 T cell receptor beta chains from one sample sequenced in a study of T-cell memory formation after mild COVID-19. TCRdb reanalysed the 5' RACE reads using MiXCR and keeps one entry per CDR3 protein. In the table there are 200,000 to 300,000 distinct CDR3 sequences, about 16% of which are singletons. The specimen sequenced was PBMCs or a T cell subset sorted from them (not recorded which). These receptor sequences come from an adult woman who had mild COVID-19 (a few samples of this study predate the infection). Cell type and time point are not known.

This clonotype was detected many times. CDR3 protein: CASSQEALAPGETQYF. The CDR3 nucleotides are TGTGCCAGCAGCCAAGAAGCATTAGCTCCAGGCGAGACCCAGTACTTC. The chain employs TRBV4-2 and TRBJ2-5, with D uncertain. Trimming removed 0 bases at V and 5 bases at J, with 16 bases between. The CDR3 runs to 16 residues. Germline values: CDR1 LGHNA, CDR2 YNFKEQ.

V usage is TRBV29-1 and J usage is TRBJ2-1, with D possibly TRBD2 on 5 matching bases. The CDR3 is 12 residues long. CDR1 is SQVTM, CDR2 ANQGSEA, per germline. V was cut by 4 bases and J by 9 bases, with 13 bases left in between. The chain's CDR3 is CSVGGNVGEQFF. CDR3 DNA: TGCAGCGTTGGAGGGAATGTCGGTGAGCAGTTCTTC.

This clonotype has just a few counts. The chain links TRBV12-3 or TRBV12-4 to TRBJ2-7; D assignment may be TRBD1 or TRBD2 (5 bases each). The V and J ends lost 3 bases and 4 bases respectively, with 10 bases between them. The CDR3 is 13 amino acids. The CDR3 region is CASSFEGQYEQYF. CDR3 DNA: TGTGCCAGCAGTTTCGAGGGGCAGTACGAGCAGTACTTC.

There are a few counts of this clonotype. The chain combines TRBV20-1 with TRBJ1-5; no firm D call. This CDR3 has 15 amino acids. Germline V CDR1 and CDR2: DFQATT, SNEGSKA (reference sequence). Trimming pared 0 bases from V and 1 base from J, leaving 10 bases between. CDR3 sequence (DNA): TGCAGTGCTAGAGATCGGACTGAAAGCAATCAGCCCCAGCATTTT. Its protein product is CSARDRTESNQPQHF.

This chain connects TRBV6-6 to TRBJ2-1; no firm D call. This CDR3 is built from 14 residues. Trimming left V 7 bases short and J 0 bases short, with 10 bases between. Per germline, CDR1 MNHNY and CDR2 SVGAGI (reference sequence). CDR3 DNA: TGTGCCAGCACCCGGAAGAGCTCCTACAATGAGCAGTTCTTC. Amino acids: CASTRKSSYNEQFF.

The chain uses TRBV29-1 and TRBJ1-2, with TRBD1 matching over 8 bases. This CDR3 contains 15 residues. Germline V CDR1 and CDR2: SQVTM, ANQGSEA. V lost 6 bases and J lost 3; bases outside the gene matches: 12. Here the CDR3 DNA reads TGCAGCGTCCGGGACAGGCGTGGAACCCACTATGGCTACACCTTC. This translates into CSVRDRRGTHYGYTF.

This clonotype was observed many times. CDR3 amino acids: CSVTIPETLSYEQYF. In DNA, the CDR3 is TGCAGCGTTACGATTCCGGAGACCCTTTCCTACGAGCAGTACTTC. V gene TRBV29-1 combines with J gene TRBJ2-7; no reliable D call. The V gene's germline CDR1 is SQVTM and CDR2 ANQGSEA. V was trimmed by 5 bases and J by 1 base, leaving 18 bases between them. The CDR3 is 15 amino acids.

V usage is TRBV12-3 or TRBV12-4 and J usage is TRBJ2-5; TRBD1 aligns across 7 bases. Trimming took 3 bases from V and 5 from J; bases not matched to a gene: 9. The CDR3 contains 15 residues. CDR3 amino acids: CASSLGTELWETQYF. Written as DNA, the CDR3 is TGTGCCAGCAGTTTGGGGACAGAACTTTGGGAGACCCAGTACTTC.

CDR3 sequence: CASSQVPAVAGYTDTQYF. The CDR3 DNA reads as TGTGCCAGCAGCCAAGTTCCCGCAGTAGCGGGATACACAGATACGCAGTATTTT. This chain uses TRBV3-1 with TRBJ2-3, with 8 positions matching TRBD2. J gave up 2 bases and V 1 base, and 11 bases lay outside the gene matches. In germline, CDR1 is LGHDT, CDR2 YNNKEL (reference sequence). The CDR3 loop spans 18 amino acids.

This clonotype was picked up a small number of times. The chain employs TRBV5-8 and TRBJ1-2; 7 nucleotides match TRBD1. V shed 6 bases and J 7 bases; nucleotides not matched to a gene: 21. In germline, CDR1 is SGHTS, CDR2 YDEGEE. The CDR3 extends over 17 amino acids. The CDR3 nucleotides are TGTGCCAGCACCGAGGACAGGCTCGAGATTACCATTATTGGCTACACCTTC. The encoded protein is CASTEDRLEITIIGYTF.

The chain links TRBV19 to TRBJ1-1; tentative D call: TRBD1 (6 bases). The CDR3 runs to 13 residues. Germline CDR1 reads LNHDA; CDR2 reads SQIVND (reference sequence). Trimming removed 6 bases at V and 4 bases at J, with 12 bases between. As DNA, the CDR3 is TGTGCCAGTAGACCAGGGGACCCCACTGAAGCTTTCTTT. It specifies CASRPGDPTEAFF.

This clonotype has a handful of counts. V usage is TRBV12-3 or TRBV12-4 and J usage is TRBJ2-5; 12 nucleotides match TRBD2. Trimming at V came to 2 bases and at J to 6 bases, leaving 4 bases not matched to a gene. The CDR3 runs 15 residues. The CDR3: CASSLTSGGPKTQYF. In DNA form, the CDR3 reads TGTGCCAGCAGTTTAACTAGCGGGGGGCCGAAGACCCAGTACTTC.

This clonotype has a handful of counts. This sequence joins TRBV15 and TRBJ1-1, with 8 positions matching TRBD1. CDR1 LNHNV and CDR2 YYDKDF come from the germline V gene (reference sequence). The CDR3 is 17 residues long. Trimming cost V 0 bases and J 1 base; bases outside gene matches: 7. The CDR3 DNA reads as TGTGCCACCAGCAGAGACAGGGGGCAAAAGGCGAACACTGAAGCTTTCTTT. It yields the protein CATSRDRGQKANTEAFF.

In this sample, this clonotype turned up a few times. The chain carries TRBV6-1 and TRBJ1-1; D call uncertain. The CDR3 has 11 amino acids. Germline V gives CDR1 MNHNS, CDR2 SASEGT. V lost 6 bases and J 11 bases, leaving 13 bases between the germline ends. CDR3 residues: CASRDPGMAFF. The CDR3 DNA reads as TGTGCCAGCAGGGACCCAGGAATGGCTTTCTTT.

The chain recombines TRBV29-1 with TRBJ2-3; maybe TRBD2 (6 bases). The V gene's germline CDR1 is SQVTM and CDR2 ANQGSEA. The ends were cut back, 7 bases at V and 5 bases at J, with 19 bases in the middle. The CDR3 is 14 residues long. CDR3 region: CSASLWTEGDTQYF. For the CDR3, the DNA is TGCAGCGCCAGTCTTTGGACGGAGGGAGATACGCAGTATTTT.

The V gene is TRBV5-1, the J gene TRBJ2-7; 7 bases agree with TRBD1. Germline-derived CDR1 and CDR2 are SGHRS and YFSETQ. The J segment lost 5 bases and the V segment lost 3 bases, leaving 11 bases of the junction unmatched. CDR3 length equals 15 residues. CDR3 sequence (DNA): TGCGCCAGCAGCTGGCAGGGGGTATCGAGCGACGAGCAGTACTTC. This gives the protein CASSWQGVSSDEQYF.

The chain links TRBV20-1 to TRBJ2-7; D uncertain. V was pared by 4 bases and J by 7 bases, with 14 bases between. Per germline, CDR1 DFQATT and CDR2 SNEGSKA (reference sequence). The CDR3 contains 12 residues. The CDR3 here is CSATTDLKEQYF. DNA of the CDR3: TGCAGTGCTACCACGGACCTTAAAGAGCAGTACTTC.

This chain links TRBV9 with TRBJ1-5; TRBD1 matches at 7 bases. Trimming cost V 0 bases and J 4 bases; bases outside gene matches: 7. The CDR3 sequence is 16 residues long. Per the germline V gene, CDR1 is SGDLS and CDR2 is YYNGEE. The chain's CDR3 is CASSVGPGGGNQPQHF. The CDR3 DNA reads TGTGCCAGCAGCGTAGGCCCAGGGGGAGGTAATCAGCCCCAGCATTTT.

The chain couples TRBV6-1 to TRBJ1-2; TRBD1 is a possible D gene (5 bases). This CDR3 contains 15 residues. CDR1 is MNHNS, CDR2 SASEGT, per germline. The V end lost 4 bases, the J end lost 5 bases, and 17 bases lay between the germline ends. In DNA form, the CDR3 reads TGTGCCAGCAGTGGTACAGCCGGGACTCTGTATGGCTACACCTTC. Protein: CASSGTAGTLYGYTF.

DNA for the CDR3: TGTGCCAGCTTAGCCGGGACAGGTGGCCATGAGCAGTTCTTC. It yields the protein CASLAGTGGHEQFF. J is TRBJ2-1 and V is TRBV2; 8 bases match TRBD1. Germline V CDR1 and CDR2: SNHLY, FYNNEI. CDR3 size: 14 residues. The V gene end was trimmed by 8 bases and the J gene end by 8 bases; junction bases not matched to a gene: 11.

This clonotype was detected only a few times. The genes are TRBV12-3 or TRBV12-4 and TRBJ2-3; D is possibly TRBD1 (6 bases). CDR3 length equals 16 residues. V was pared by 3 bases and J by 4 bases, with 17 bases between. The CDR3 DNA reads TGTGCCAGCAGTTTCTCCTCGACAGGTCGATCAGATACGCAGTATTTT. This sequence encodes CASSFSSTGRSDTQYF.

The gene calls are TRBV12-3 or TRBV12-4 and TRBJ2-3; 9 bases align to TRBD1. This CDR3 spans 16 amino acids. J was trimmed by 0 bases and V by 6 bases; bases with no gene match: 7. CDR3 sequence: CASSRRDRASTDTQYF. The CDR3 DNA reads as TGTGCCAGCAGCCGTCGGGACAGGGCCAGCACAGATACGCAGTATTTT.

This clonotype was observed a few times. The chain uses TRBV7-2 and TRBJ1-5, with 8 bases lining up with TRBD1. There are 13 residues in the CDR3. CDR1 SGHTA and CDR2 FQGNSA come from the germline V gene. V dropped 6 bases and J dropped 10; count of bases not matched to a gene: 8. This CDR3 is CASRKQGELPQHF. CDR3 DNA: TGTGCCAGCAGAAAACAGGGGGAACTACCCCAGCATTTT.

This clonotype was observed a handful of times. This chain connects TRBV6-5 to TRBJ2-3; no reliable D call. V was clipped by 2 bases and J by 4 bases, with 13 bases between them. In germline, CDR1 is MNHEY, CDR2 SVGAGI. The CDR3 loop spans 15 amino acids. The CDR3 nucleotides are TGTGCCAGCAGTTACATGGGAATCAGCGCAGATACGCAGTATTTT. The encoded protein is CASSYMGISADTQYF.

This clonotype was counted only a few times. The chain combines TRBV10-3 with TRBJ1-2; no clear D gene. Deletions cut 8 bases from V and 0 bases from J, with 19 bases between. Germline V gene sequence: CDR1 ENHRY, CDR2 SYGVKD. The CDR3 spans 16 residues. CDR3 sequence reads: CAIRGPGIIANYGYTF. For the CDR3, the DNA is TGTGCCATCCGTGGCCCGGGGATTATAGCTAACTATGGCTACACCTTC.

This clonotype appeared a few times. This chain joins TRBV9 and TRBJ1-1; D unresolved. Germline lookup yields CDR1 SGDLS and CDR2 YYNGEE. This CDR3 is built from 16 residues. The V gene lost 0 bases and the J gene lost 1 base, with 13 bases spanning the gap. The CDR3 coding sequence is TGTGCCAGCAGCGTAGGGCAGATACGGGCGAACACTGAAGCTTTCTTT. This translates into CASSVGQIRANTEAFF.

This clonotype appeared a few times. The chain couples TRBV19 to TRBJ2-3; D is unresolved. Germline CDR1 reads LNHDA; CDR2 reads SQIVND (reference sequence). CDR3 length: 12 residues. V shed 7 bases and J shed 11 bases, with 16 bases lying between them. The CDR3 loop reads CASTHLSGKQYF. The CDR3 DNA sequence: TGTGCCAGTACCCATTTGTCTGGGAAGCAGTATTTT.

J is TRBJ1-1 and V is TRBV2, with 7 positions matching TRBD1. Per the germline V gene, CDR1 is SNHLY and CDR2 is FYNNEI. Trimming at V came to 3 bases and at J to 4 bases, leaving 5 bases not matched to a gene. This CDR3 is 14 amino acids long. The CDR3 DNA sequence: TGTGCCAGCAGTGAGGAGGGGGCGCCCACTGAAGCTTTCTTT. Its protein product is CASSEEGAPTEAFF.

This clonotype turned up a few times. For the CDR3, the DNA is TGTGCCAGCTTCCCGGGAGGTAACGCTCCCTACGAGCAGTACTTC. Amino acid sequence: CASFPGGNAPYEQYF. The chain uses TRBV6-2 or TRBV6-3 and TRBJ2-7; 7 positions match TRBD2. Germline-derived CDR1 and CDR2 are MNHEY and SVGEGT. The length of the CDR3 is 15 residues. Germline trimming cut 8 bases from V and 2 bases from J; bases unmatched to any gene: 12.

The chain joins TRBV2 to TRBJ2-7; tentatively, D is TRBD1 or TRBD2 (5 bases each). With 4 bases removed from V and 0 bases from J, the gap between germline ends came to 10 bases. The germline CDR1 and CDR2 sequences are SNHLY and FYNNEI. This CDR3 is built from 14 residues. The CDR3 spells CASSGDPFSYEQYF. The CDR3 DNA reads as TGTGCCAGCAGTGGGGACCCCTTCTCCTACGAGCAGTACTTC.